A single sample gave rise to the 18 T cell receptor beta chains below, sequenced in a study of OX40 agonist ivuxolimab in advanced cancers. Using immunoSEQ multiplex PCR, the repertoire was profiled, and TCRdb retains in-frame clones only, with some absent. The sample carries tens of thousands of clones, roughly 84% recorded once. The source was CD4+ or CD8+ T cells sorted from blood, collected in a trial of the OX40 agonist ivuxolimab. These receptors all stem from an adult with an advanced solid tumor such as melanoma, head and neck, liver or kidney cancer.

The chain recombines TRBV6-5 with TRBJ1-1; the match to TRBD1 covers 8 bases. Unmatched junction bases numbered 2, after V lost 5 bases and J lost 0 bases. The length of the CDR3 is 14 residues. Germline assignment: CDR1 MNHEY and CDR2 SVGAGI. Here the CDR3 DNA reads TGTGCCAGCAGTAGGGACAGGCTGAACACTGAAGCTTTCTTT. Translated, it gives CASSRDRLNTEAFF.

The chain couples TRBV19 to TRBJ2-5; possible D gene TRBD1, 5 bases. The CDR3 has 16 amino acids. Trimming stripped 7 bases from V and 5 bases from J, with 23 bases between. Germline assignment: CDR1 LNHDA and CDR2 SQIVND (reference sequence). CDR3 in amino acids: CASKVGAGSTSETQYF. The CDR3 DNA sequence: TGTGCCAGTAAAGTAGGGGCCGGGTCGACCTCGGAGACCCAGTACTTC.

The rearrangement links TRBV7-7 to TRBJ2-5; D unclear. Germline V gene lookup returns CDR1 SSHAT and CDR2 FNYEAQ (reference sequence). The CDR3 consists of 13 residues. V was clipped by 1 base and J by 3 bases, with 6 bases between them. The CDR3 nucleotides read TGTGCCAGCAGCTTAGGGGCAGAAGAGACCCAGTACTTC. Translating it yields CASSLGAEETQYF. Filled out from reference TRBV7-7 and TRBJ2-5, the complete variable domain reads GAGVSQSPRYKVTKRGQDVTLRCDPISSHATLYWYQQALGQGPEFLTYFNYEAQPDKSGLPSDRFSAERPEGSISTLTIQRTEQRDSAMYRCASSLGAEETQYFGPGTRLLVL.

This clone was recorded once. The CDR3 nucleotides read TGTGCCAGCAGCGTAGCAGGGACTAGCGGGAGTGGGGAGCAGTACTTC. Translation: CASSVAGTSGSGEQYF. This chain uses TRBV9 with TRBJ2-7, with TRBD2 matching over 14 bases. The CDR3 length is 16 residues. J gave up 7 bases and V 0 bases, and 6 bases lay outside the gene matches. Germline CDR1 reads SGDLS; CDR2 reads YYNGEE.

The chain couples TRBV15 to TRBJ2-7; TRBD1 matches 8 bases. CDR1 is LNHNV, CDR2 YYDKDF, per germline (reference sequence). V shed 1 base and J 6 bases; nucleotides not matched to a gene: 8. The CDR3 is 15 amino acids. The CDR3: CATSRGQGSTFEQYF. The CDR3 DNA is TGTGCCACCAGCAGAGGACAGGGGAGTACCTTCGAGCAGTACTTC.

The chain recombines TRBV28 with TRBJ2-7; TRBD1 matches 9 bases. There are 16 residues in the CDR3. V was clipped by 5 bases and J by 3 bases; unmatched bases: 11. Germline CDR1 reads MDHEN; CDR2 reads SYDVKM. Written as DNA, the CDR3 is TGTGCCAGCAGTGTTATTTGGGGACAGGGAGGCTACGAGCAGTACTTC. Protein sequence: CASSVIWGQGGYEQYF.

The J gene is TRBJ2-7, the V gene TRBV6-5, with D unresolved. The CDR3 runs 12 residues. Trimming pared 6 bases from V and 6 bases from J, leaving 12 bases between. Germline assignment: CDR1 MNHEY and CDR2 SVGAGI. CDR3: CASRRSTVEQYF. As DNA, the CDR3 is TGTGCCAGCAGGAGAAGTACTGTCGAGCAGTACTTC.

This sequence joins TRBV11-3 and TRBJ2-1; tentatively, D is TRBD1 (6 bases). The CDR3 has 16 amino acids. Deletions cut 3 bases from V and 7 bases from J, with 19 bases between. In germline, CDR1 is SGHNT, CDR2 YENEEA. The CDR3 DNA is TGTGCCAGCAGCTTGATCGGTGTGGGGACACGGAATGAGCAGTTCTTC. Amino acid sequence: CASSLIGVGTRNEQFF. Drawing the rest from reference TRBV11-3 and TRBJ2-1, the complete variable domain is EAGVVQSPRYKIIEKKQPVAFWCNPISGHNTLYWYLQNLGQGPELLIRYENEEAVDDSQLPKDRFSAERLKGVDSTLKIQPAELGDSAVYLCASSLIGVGTRNEQFFGPGTRLTVL.

The chain couples TRBV6-5 to TRBJ1-1; tentatively, D is TRBD1 (6 bases). V gave up 6 bases and J gave up 8 bases, with 19 bases separating them. The CDR3 covers 14 residues. Germline loops: CDR1 MNHEY, CDR2 SVGAGI. The CDR3 sequence is CASRRTGYGLEAFF. DNA for the CDR3: TGTGCCAGCAGAAGAACAGGGTACGGGCTAGAAGCTTTCTTT.

The J gene is TRBJ1-1, the V gene TRBV5-1; D remains unclear. Deletions cut 1 base from V and 0 bases from J, with 10 bases between. The CDR3 consists of 15 residues. Germline V gene sequence: CDR1 SGHRS, CDR2 YFSETQ. The CDR3 protein is CASSLQDPMNTEAFF. For the CDR3, the DNA is TGCGCCAGCAGCTTGCAGGACCCCATGAACACTGAAGCTTTCTTT. Looking up the rest from reference TRBV5-1 and TRBJ1-1 gives the full variable domain: KAGVTQTPRYLIKTRGQQVTLSCSPISGHRSVSWYQQTPGQGLQFLFEYFSETQRNKGNFPGRFSGRQFSNSRSEMNVSTLELGDSALYLCASSLQDPMNTEAFFGQGTRLTVV.

The chain is built from TRBV28 and TRBJ2-5, with D uncertain. With 7 bases removed from V and 2 bases from J, the gap between germline ends came to 20 bases. This CDR3 region has 16 residues. Germline V lookup: CDR1 MDHEN, CDR2 SYDVKM. The CDR3 sequence: CASIDGARSRQETQYF. CDR3 sequence (DNA): TGTGCCAGCATCGACGGAGCGAGGAGCAGACAAGAGACCCAGTACTTC.

The chain carries TRBV7-9 and TRBJ2-5, with 8 bases matching TRBD1. The junction had 4 bases not matched to a gene; V was cut back by 5 bases and J by 2 bases. The CDR3 spans 14 residues. Germline V CDR1 and CDR2: SEHNR, FQNEAQ (reference sequence). Here the CDR3 reads CASSQGATQETQYF. The CDR3 region has the DNA TGTGCCAGCAGCCAGGGGGCGACACAAGAGACCCAGTACTTC.

The chain combines TRBV6-1 with TRBJ1-5, with TRBD1 matching over 7 bases. This CDR3 is 15 amino acids long. Trimming took 5 bases from V and 1 from J; bases not matched to a gene: 5. Germline CDR1 and CDR2: MNHNS and SASEGT. This CDR3 is CASSTGVASNQPQHF. CDR3 nucleotides: TGTGCCAGCAGTACAGGGGTCGCGAGCAATCAGCCCCAGCATTTT.

The V call is TRBV19, the J call TRBJ1-4; the D is unclear. Germline V gene sequence: CDR1 LNHDA, CDR2 SQIVND (reference sequence). Between the trimmed V and J ends, which lost 7 bases and 0 bases, there was a span of 9 bases. This CDR3 spans 14 amino acids. CDR3 loop: CASTTPSTNEKLFF. The CDR3, as DNA: TGTGCCAGTACCACGCCCTCAACTAATGAAAAACTGTTTTTT.

The rearrangement links TRBV2 to TRBJ2-4; weak D call: TRBD1 (6 bases). Looked up from germline, CDR1 is SNHLY and CDR2 is FYNNEI. With 6 bases removed from V and 6 bases from J, the gap between germline ends came to 18 bases. This CDR3 region has 15 residues. The CDR3 DNA sequence: TGTGCCAGCAGCCGACAGGAATACCTCGGAAACATTCAGTACTTC. Its protein is CASSRQEYLGNIQYF.

The chain carries TRBV4-2 and TRBJ2-7; 10 bases are shared with TRBD1. Trimming at V came to 4 bases and at J to 6 bases, leaving 15 bases not matched to a gene. The CDR3 sequence is 17 residues long. Germline V gene lookup returns CDR1 LGHNA and CDR2 YNFKEQ. CDR3 sequence reads: CASSRQAWDRGPAEQYF. CDR3 DNA sequence: TGTGCCAGCAGCCGCCAGGCTTGGGACAGGGGTCCTGCCGAGCAGTACTTC.

This rearrangement joins TRBV9 to TRBJ2-1, with 8 bases identical to TRBD2. This CDR3 region has 16 residues. The germline CDR1 and CDR2 sequences are SGDLS and YYNGEE. V gave up 2 bases and J gave up 6 bases; unmatched junction bases: 10. The CDR3 DNA reads TGTGCCAGCAGCGTCGGCAGCGGGAGATCGGGCAATGAGCAGTTCTTC. This translates into CASSVGSGRSGNEQFF.

The rearrangement uses TRBV4-2 and TRBJ1-3; unclear D gene. The CDR3 sequence is 17 residues long. V lost 2 bases and J 0 bases, leaving 14 bases between the germline ends. CDR1 is LGHNA, CDR2 YNFKEQ, per germline. The CDR3 protein is CASSQLAFGDSGNTIYF. CDR3 bases: TGTGCCAGCAGCCAATTGGCATTCGGGGACTCTGGAAACACCATATATTTT.